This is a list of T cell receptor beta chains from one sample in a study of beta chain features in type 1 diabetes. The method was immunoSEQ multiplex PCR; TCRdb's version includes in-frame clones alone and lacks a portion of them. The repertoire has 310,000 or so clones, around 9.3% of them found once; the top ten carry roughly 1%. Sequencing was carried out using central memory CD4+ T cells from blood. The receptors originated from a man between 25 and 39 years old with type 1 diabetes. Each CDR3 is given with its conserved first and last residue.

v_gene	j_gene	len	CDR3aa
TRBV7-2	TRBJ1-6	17	CASSWSQFRQPNSPLHF
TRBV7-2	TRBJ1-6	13	CASSQAGYSPLHF
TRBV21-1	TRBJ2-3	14	CASTQGFSTDTQYF
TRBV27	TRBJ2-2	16	CASSLRSGGGTGELFF
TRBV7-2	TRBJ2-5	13	CASSLAGGETQYF
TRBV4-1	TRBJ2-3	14	CASSQGSYTDTQYF
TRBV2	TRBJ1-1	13	CASSDWQTTEAFF
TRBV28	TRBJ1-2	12	CASRVAPYGYTF
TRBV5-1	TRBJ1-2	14	CASKFGTGPNGYTF
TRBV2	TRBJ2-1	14	CASSDRQNYNEQFF
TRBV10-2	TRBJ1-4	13	CASSYSGDEKLFF
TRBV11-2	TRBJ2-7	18	CASSLAPSGGASTYEQYF
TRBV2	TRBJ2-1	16	CASRALIRGTHNEQFF
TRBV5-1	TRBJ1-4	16	CASSFTGGGTNEKLFF
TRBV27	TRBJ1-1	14	CASSEQERYTEAFF
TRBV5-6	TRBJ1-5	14	CASSFDGFSGPQHF
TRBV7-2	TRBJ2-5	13	CASSAGAGETQYF
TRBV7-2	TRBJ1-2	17	CASSLVGRGQGTYGYTF
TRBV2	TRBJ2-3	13	CASRGDGTDTQYF
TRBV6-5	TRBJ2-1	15	CASSYPTQGADEQFF
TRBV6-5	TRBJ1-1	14	CASSYTGTGGEAFF
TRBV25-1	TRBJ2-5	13	CASSQAGPETQYF
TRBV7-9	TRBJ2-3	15	CASSLWLRGTDTQYF
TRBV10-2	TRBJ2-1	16	CASSEPLAGDYNEQFF
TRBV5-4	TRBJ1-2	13	CASSQQGVDGYTF
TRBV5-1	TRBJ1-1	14	CASSGTVGYTEAFF
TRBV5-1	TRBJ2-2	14	CASSSGQLTGELFF
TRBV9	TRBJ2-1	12	CASSPHRGEQFF
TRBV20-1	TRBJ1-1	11	CSASGGTEAFF
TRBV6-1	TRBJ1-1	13	CASRSTGYTEAFF
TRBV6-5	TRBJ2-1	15	CASTPPGTSADEQFF
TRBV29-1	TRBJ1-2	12	CSVEGGRGGYTF
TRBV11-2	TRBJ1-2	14	CASSLVRTGDGYTF
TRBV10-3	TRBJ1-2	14	CAISESRDGYGYTF
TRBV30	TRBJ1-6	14	CAWSGDREGSPLHF
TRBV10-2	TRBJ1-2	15	CASRASGQAHYGYTF
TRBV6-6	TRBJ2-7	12	CASSYSGVEQYF
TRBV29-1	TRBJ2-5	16	CSVEETSPLRRETQYF
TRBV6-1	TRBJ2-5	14	CASSPDRAQETQYF
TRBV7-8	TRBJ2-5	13	CASSLDRRETQYF
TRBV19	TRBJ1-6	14	CASNQAAGRSPLHF
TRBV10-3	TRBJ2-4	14	CASRAGGRGDIQYF
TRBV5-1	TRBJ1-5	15	CASSLVPGGNQPQHF
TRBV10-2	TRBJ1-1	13	CASRRTGNTEAFF
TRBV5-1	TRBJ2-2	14	CASSEGTGAGELFF
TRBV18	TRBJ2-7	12	CASSRGAYEQYF
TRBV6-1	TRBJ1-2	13	CASIRQSYYGYTF
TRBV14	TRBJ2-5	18	CASSRRLAGNLMGETQYF
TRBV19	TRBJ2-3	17	CASSMSGLAGTKDTQYF
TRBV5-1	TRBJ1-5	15	CASSLEGNYNQPQHF
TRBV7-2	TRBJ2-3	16	CASRTDPGLLSDTQYF
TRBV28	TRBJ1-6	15	CASSHHDPDNSPLHF
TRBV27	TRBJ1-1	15	CASSLGPPGATEAFF
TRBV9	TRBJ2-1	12	CASTRDNGEQFF
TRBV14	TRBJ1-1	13	CASSWTLDTEAFF
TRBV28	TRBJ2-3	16	CASSSQVGLARDTQYF
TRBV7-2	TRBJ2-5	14	CASSLQGGQETQYF
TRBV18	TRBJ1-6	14	CASSPGTESSPLHF
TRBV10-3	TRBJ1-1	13	CAISEPGRTEAFF
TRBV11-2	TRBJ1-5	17	CASSLTPTGTGRQPQHF